The 30 T cell receptor beta chains presented below share a single source sample, sequenced in a study of cytomegalovirus exposure and HLA in healthy donors. The PCR made use of 60 Vbeta and 13 Jbeta primers. Sequenced by immunoSEQ multiplex PCR; TCRdb stores in-frame clones only, minus some. In the table there are about 190,000 clones, over 80% of which are singletons. The specimen was PBMCs. The receptors stem from a man in his fifties or sixties in good health and CMV-seronegative.

The rearrangement uses TRBV13 and TRBJ1-2; a possible D gene is TRBD1 (5 bases). Germline lookup yields CDR1 PRHDT and CDR2 FYEKMQ (reference sequence). This CDR3 has 17 amino acids. The V end was cut by 4 bases, the J end by 2 bases, with 20 bases between. The CDR3 sequence is CASSSQTDTPVNYGYTF. The CDR3 DNA reads TGTGCCAGCAGCTCCCAAACGGACACCCCAGTAAACTATGGCTACACCTTC.

The chain has TRBV7-9 and TRBJ2-5; TRBD2 agrees at 7 bases. This CDR3 spans 15 amino acids. Looked up from germline, CDR1 is SEHNR and CDR2 is FQNEAQ (reference sequence). V lost 4 bases and J lost 7; bases outside the gene matches: 12. The CDR3 DNA reads TGTGCCAGCAGCTCTAGCGGCCCACACCGGGGGACCCAGTACTTC. It translates to CASSSSGPHRGTQYF.

The chain has TRBV11-2 and TRBJ2-7; TRBD1 agrees at 9 bases. Germline V CDR1 and CDR2: SGHAT, FQNNGV. The CDR3 runs to 15 residues. Germline trimming cut 1 base from V and 3 bases from J; bases unmatched to any gene: 4. The CDR3 here is CASSLVGTGRYEQYF. CDR3 DNA sequence: TGTGCCAGCAGCTTAGTTGGGACAGGGCGCTACGAGCAGTACTTC.

V is TRBV15 and J is TRBJ1-5; TRBD1 matches 7 bases. V lost 4 bases to trimming and J lost 6 bases; unmatched junction nucleotides: 9. Germline V gene data show CDR1 as LNHNV and CDR2 as YYDKDF (reference sequence). The CDR3 runs 15 residues. The CDR3 nucleotides are TGTGCCACCAGCACACTAAACAGGGGTACTCAGCCCCAGCATTTT. This gives the protein CATSTLNRGTQPQHF.

The J gene is TRBJ2-7, the V gene TRBV27, with 11 bases matching TRBD2. The CDR3 extends over 17 amino acids. Germline trimming cut 6 bases from V and 2 bases from J; bases unmatched to any gene: 12. Germline loops: CDR1 MNHEY, CDR2 SMNVEV (reference sequence). In DNA form, the CDR3 reads TGTGCCAGCAGAATGGGACTAGCGGAGGGGGAGGCCTACGAGCAGTACTTC. Residues: CASRMGLAEGEAYEQYF.

The gene calls are TRBV6-6 and TRBJ2-7; D is uncertain. Trimming left V 6 bases short and J 5 bases short, with 8 bases between. CDR3 length equals 11 residues. CDR1 MNHNY and CDR2 SVGAGI come from the germline V gene (reference sequence). CDR3 DNA sequence: TGTGCCAGCAGGCTGAGTCACGAGCAGTACTTC. This translates into CASRLSHEQYF.

The CDR3 loop reads CASTGSLTGEPQHF. CDR3 in DNA: TGTGCCAGCACCGGTTCACTAACCGGGGAGCCCCAGCATTTT. This rearrangement joins TRBV6-5 to TRBJ1-5; D remains unclear. Germline V gene data show CDR1 as MNHEY and CDR2 as SVGAGI. The V and J ends lost 7 bases and 8 bases respectively, with 18 bases between them. The CDR3 contains 14 residues.

V and J are TRBV4-2 and TRBJ1-1; D gene unclear. CDR1 and CDR2 (germline): LGHNA, YNFKEQ. Trimming left V 0 bases short and J 7 bases short, with 9 bases between. This CDR3 comprises 13 residues. Written as DNA, the CDR3 is TGTGCCAGCAGCCAAGAGCAGGTGGGTGAAGCTTTCTTT. It codes for CASSQEQVGEAFF.

This sequence joins TRBV4-3 and TRBJ1-5, with a weak D call TRBD1 (5 bases). The germline gives CDR1 LGHNA, CDR2 YSLEER. The CDR3 has 13 residues. The V gene lost 2 bases and the J gene lost 5 bases, with 7 bases spanning the gap. The CDR3 sequence: CASSQRGDQPQHF. The DNA for the CDR3 is TGCGCCAGCAGCCAACGGGGGGATCAGCCCCAGCATTTT.

The rearrangement links TRBV20-1 to TRBJ2-7; no definite D call. Trimming took 3 bases from V and 4 from J, leaving 7 bases between them. CDR1 DFQATT and CDR2 SNEGSKA come from the germline V gene (reference sequence). CDR3 length: 11 amino acids. This CDR3 reads CSASLRYEQYF. CDR3 DNA: TGCAGTGCTAGTTTGCGTTACGAGCAGTACTTC.

The J gene is TRBJ1-5, the V gene TRBV28; 7 nucleotides line up with TRBD1. Germline values: CDR1 MDHEN, CDR2 SYDVKM. After removal of 1 base from V and 0 bases from J, the junction contained 6 bases not matched to a gene. The CDR3 runs to 17 residues. This CDR3 is CASSLFGTEYSNQPQHF. CDR3 coding DNA: TGTGCCAGCAGTTTATTCGGGACAGAGTATAGCAATCAGCCCCAGCATTTT.

V usage is TRBV5-1 and J usage is TRBJ2-2, with D perhaps TRBD1 (5 bases). V lost 0 bases and J lost 6, with 6 bases in between. This CDR3 comprises 13 residues. Germline V gene lookup returns CDR1 SGHRS and CDR2 YFSETQ. The CDR3 spells CASSLATAGELFF. The CDR3 DNA sequence: TGCGCCAGCAGCTTGGCGACAGCCGGGGAGCTGTTTTTT. Filled out from reference TRBV5-1 and TRBJ2-2, the complete variable domain reads KAGVTQTPRYLIKTRGQQVTLSCSPISGHRSVSWYQQTPGQGLQFLFEYFSETQRNKGNFPGRFSGRQFSNSRSEMNVSTLELGDSALYLCASSLATAGELFFGEGSRLTVL.

The V call is TRBV7-6, the J call TRBJ1-5, with 7 nucleotides matching TRBD1. This CDR3 is 15 amino acids long. After removal of 5 bases from V and 7 bases from J, the junction contained 11 bases not matched to a gene. Germline values: CDR1 SGHVS, CDR2 FNYEAQ. The CDR3, as DNA: TGTGCCAGCAGCAAGACAGGGTCTCCGGGGCAGCCCCAGCATTTT. This gives the protein CASSKTGSPGQPQHF.

The chain is built from TRBV11-3 and TRBJ2-7; the match to TRBD1 covers 9 bases. The ends lost 2 bases at V and 3 bases at J; junction bases unmatched: 5. Germline V gives CDR1 SGHNT, CDR2 YENEEA. This CDR3 is built from 15 residues. CDR3 amino acids: CASSLRGQGGYEQYF. The CDR3 DNA follows: TGTGCCAGCAGCTTACGGGGACAGGGAGGCTACGAGCAGTACTTC.

This clone was picked up one time. This rearrangement joins TRBV5-4 to TRBJ1-4; weak D call: TRBD1 (6 bases). Germline assignment: CDR1 SGHNT and CDR2 YYREEE (reference sequence). Trimming took off 4 bases at V and 8 bases at J, with 15 bases between the two ends. The CDR3 runs to 14 residues. The CDR3 DNA is TGTGCCAGCAGCGACCCCGGGACAAAGGAAAAACTGTTTTTT. It is translated as CASSDPGTKEKLFF.

Note on this clone: Sequence at one end of the junction differs from germline and may be a read error. The chain joins TRBV7-9 to TRBJ1-3; TRBD1 aligns across 7 bases. The CDR3 is 16 residues long. Germline V gives CDR1 SEHNR, CDR2 FQNEAQ (reference sequence). The CDR3 sequence is CSSSSSVWTGGNTIYF. CDR3 DNA: TGTTCCAGCAGCTCCTCCGTATGGACAGGAGGAAACACCATATATTTT.

This rearrangement joins TRBV9 to TRBJ2-7; D is unclear. The V gene's germline CDR1 is SGDLS and CDR2 YYNGEE. Trimming removed 2 bases from V and 2 bases from J, with 14 bases in between. The length of the CDR3 is 15 residues. Here the CDR3 reads CASSVAAGPPYEQYF. CDR3 nucleotides: TGTGCCAGCAGCGTTGCCGCTGGGCCGCCCTACGAGCAGTACTTC.

The V call is TRBV18, the J call TRBJ2-2; a weak D match, TRBD2 (7 bases). Per germline, CDR1 KGHSH and CDR2 LQKENI. Trimming stripped 5 bases from V and 6 bases from J, with 16 bases between. This CDR3 spans 15 amino acids. Here the CDR3 reads CASSNSAGASGELFF. CDR3 DNA: TGTGCCAGCTCAAACAGTGCGGGGGCGTCCGGGGAGCTGTTTTTT.

This clone showed up just once. V and J are TRBV7-2 and TRBJ2-1; 7 bases fit TRBD2. Unmatched junction bases numbered 4, after V lost 2 bases and J lost 0 bases. CDR1 and CDR2 (germline): SGHTA, FQGNSA. The CDR3 is made up of 16 amino acids. CDR3 nucleotides: TGTGCCAGCAGCTTAACCAGCGGGATCTCCTACAATGAGCAGTTCTTC. This codes for CASSLTSGISYNEQFF.

The V call is TRBV7-9, the J call TRBJ1-1; D not certain. Trimming removed 1 base at V and 0 bases at J, with 3 bases between. Germline CDR1 reads SEHNR; CDR2 reads FQNEAQ (reference sequence). CDR3 length equals 13 residues. CDR3 in DNA: TGTGCCAGCAGCTTAGTCATGAACACTGAAGCTTTCTTT. This encodes CASSLVMNTEAFF.

The rearrangement joins TRBV9 to TRBJ1-6; D is uncertain. The V gene's germline CDR1 is SGDLS and CDR2 YYNGEE. Trimming removed 0 bases at V and 8 bases at J, with 12 bases between. The CDR3 totals 15 residues. The CDR3 sequence is CASSVAPEGDSPLHF. CDR3 sequence (DNA): TGTGCCAGCAGCGTAGCACCCGAGGGAGATTCACCCCTCCACTTT.

V and J are TRBV10-2 and TRBJ2-5; 11 bases agree with TRBD2. J gave up 4 bases and V 5 bases, and 0 bases lay outside the gene matches. This CDR3 has 13 residues. From germline, CDR1 is WSHSY and CDR2 SAAADI. CDR3: CASSTSGGETQYF. DNA of the CDR3: TGCGCCAGCAGTACTAGCGGGGGAGAGACCCAGTACTTC.

The rearrangement joins TRBV4-3 to TRBJ1-2; TRBD1 aligns across 8 bases. With 1 base clipped from V and 6 bases from J, the junction kept 7 bases outside the gene matches. The CDR3 runs 15 residues. Looked up from germline, CDR1 is LGHNA and CDR2 is YSLEER. DNA for the CDR3: TGCGCCAGCAGCCAAGTTAGACAGGGGTCCAATGGCTACACCTTC. Protein product: CASSQVRQGSNGYTF.

The J gene is TRBJ2-6, the V gene TRBV5-3; the D gene is possibly TRBD2 (7 bases). TRBV5-3 falls under the ORF class, with uncertain function. V lost 4 bases and J 0 bases, leaving 14 bases between the germline ends. The CDR3 spans 17 residues. The CDR3 here is CARSGRGESSGANVLTF. The DNA of the CDR3 is TGTGCCAGAAGCGGGAGGGGGGAGAGCTCTGGGGCCAACGTCCTGACTTTC.

The chain joins TRBV7-2 to TRBJ2-7; D perhaps matches TRBD2 (6 bases). There are 15 residues in the CDR3. The V gene's germline CDR1 is SGHTA and CDR2 FQGNSA. Between the trimmed V and J ends, which lost 1 base and 4 bases, there was a span of 14 bases. The CDR3 loop reads CASSLGPASAYEQYF. The CDR3 region has the DNA TGTGCCAGCAGCTTAGGTCCCGCTAGCGCATACGAGCAGTACTTC.

CDR3 protein: CASGLGEPGRIPYEQYF. DNA for the CDR3: TGTGCTAGTGGTTTGGGCGAACCCGGGAGAATACCCTACGAGCAGTACTTC. The rearrangement uses TRBV12-5 and TRBJ2-7; D might be TRBD2 (6 bases). This CDR3 is built from 17 residues. Germline V gives CDR1 LGHNT, CDR2 FRNRAP. Trimming shortened V by 1 base and J by 2 bases, and 18 bases separated the two germline ends.

V gene TRBV7-9 combines with J gene TRBJ2-3, with TRBD2 matching over 14 bases. The trim removed 5 bases at V and 2 bases at J, leaving 6 bases unmatched. The V gene's germline CDR1 is SEHNR and CDR2 FQNEAQ (reference sequence). The CDR3 length is 17 residues. CDR3 in amino acids: CASSGTSGSPYTDTQYF. CDR3 nucleotides: TGTGCCAGCAGCGGGACTAGCGGGAGCCCCTACACAGATACGCAGTATTTT.

V and J are TRBV7-9 and TRBJ2-2; 9 bases agree with TRBD1. Germline-derived CDR1 and CDR2 are SEHNR and FQNEAQ (reference sequence). The CDR3 is 16 amino acids. Trimming cost V 2 bases and J 8 bases; bases outside gene matches: 9. The CDR3 coding sequence is TGTGCCAGCAGCTTATTGTGGGACAGGGTTCTGGGGGAGCTGTTTTTT. It encodes CASSLLWDRVLGELFF.

In DNA, the CDR3 is TGTGCCAGCAGCGATCACAGGGGAACTGAAGCTTTCTTT. This sequence encodes CASSDHRGTEAFF. The V gene is TRBV7-2, the J gene TRBJ1-1, with 7 bases lining up with TRBD1. This CDR3 region has 13 residues. V dropped 5 bases and J dropped 5; count of bases not matched to a gene: 5. Germline assignment: CDR1 SGHTA and CDR2 FQGNSA. Using reference TRBV7-2 and TRBJ1-1 for the parts outside the CDR3, the full variable domain is GAGVSQSPSNKVTEKGKDVELRCDPISGHTALYWYRQSLGQGLEFLIYFQGNSAPDKSGLPSDRFSAERTGGSVSTLTIQRTQQEDSAVYLCASSDHRGTEAFFGQGTRLTVV.

This clone was counted a single time. The chain recombines TRBV5-1 with TRBJ2-1; 8 bases are shared with TRBD2. Per the germline V gene, CDR1 is SGHRS and CDR2 is YFSETQ. V was clipped by 4 bases and J by 5 bases; unmatched bases: 8. The CDR3 runs 15 residues. The CDR3: CASSRVSGGDNEQFF. CDR3 nucleotide sequence: TGCGCCAGCAGCCGGGTATCCGGGGGGGACAATGAGCAGTTCTTC.